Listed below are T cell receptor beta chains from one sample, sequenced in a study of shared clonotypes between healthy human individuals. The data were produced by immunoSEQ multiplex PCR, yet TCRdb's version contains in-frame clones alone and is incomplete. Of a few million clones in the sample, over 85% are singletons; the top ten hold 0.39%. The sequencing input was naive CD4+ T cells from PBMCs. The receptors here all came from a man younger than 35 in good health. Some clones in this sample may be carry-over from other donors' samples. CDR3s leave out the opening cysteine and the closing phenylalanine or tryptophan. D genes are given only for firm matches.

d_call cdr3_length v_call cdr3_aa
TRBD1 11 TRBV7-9 ASSLETGAGYT
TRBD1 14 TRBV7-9 ASSASGDRPYQPQH
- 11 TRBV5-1 ASSFGGTGELF
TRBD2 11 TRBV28 ASLSSGNYEQY
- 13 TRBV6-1 ASSEAPGTVYGYT
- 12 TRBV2 ASSENRSNYGYT
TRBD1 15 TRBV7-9 ASSLLPGQGFSGELF
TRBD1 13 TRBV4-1 ASSQDLGTAETQY
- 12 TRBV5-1 ASSLEGLKETQY
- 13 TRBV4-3 ASSLMLKGYYEQY
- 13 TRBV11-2 ASSGWTRTNTEAF
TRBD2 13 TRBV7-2 ASSLGAGGYNEQF
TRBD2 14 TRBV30 AWTGPGRERTYEQY
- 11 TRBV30 AWSPDRIETQY
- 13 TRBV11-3 ASSSAGGSWNEQY
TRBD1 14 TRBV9 ASSVGLGQGGNTIY
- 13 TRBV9 ASSVGSSLNEKLF
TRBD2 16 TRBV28 ASRPRLARGEYTDTQY
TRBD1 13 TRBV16 ASSRFAQGAISYT
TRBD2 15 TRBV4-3 ASSPRVGRADTGELF
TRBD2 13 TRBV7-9 ASSPGTSGAGELF
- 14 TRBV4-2 ASSQTLLTNYNEQF
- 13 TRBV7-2 ASSLGGRYTGELF
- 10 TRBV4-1 ASSQRGDEQF
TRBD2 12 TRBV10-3 AAREGLAANEQF
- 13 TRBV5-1 ASSWSAGANTEAF
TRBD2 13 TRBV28 ASSYSGTGLQTQY
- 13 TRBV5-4 ASSPRSGRINEQF
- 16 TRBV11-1 ASSFGVGGPLSQETQY
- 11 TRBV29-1 SVGRTDNEKLF
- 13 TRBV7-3 ASSLIGGIWTEAF
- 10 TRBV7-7 PTEDPCYEQY
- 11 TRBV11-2 ASSLGLQGPLF
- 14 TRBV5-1 ASSFIYVGAAETQY
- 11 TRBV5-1 ASSLGTDSLVY
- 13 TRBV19 ASSIDSGTDYGYT
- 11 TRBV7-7 ASTPGVTGELF
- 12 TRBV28 ASSFPGVDYGYT
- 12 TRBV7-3 ASGALANTGELF
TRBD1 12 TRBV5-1 ASSFTGGSYEQY
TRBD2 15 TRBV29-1 SVTGLAGGGATDTQY
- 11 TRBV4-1 ASSQDLRETQY
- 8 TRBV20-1 SAPYYEQY
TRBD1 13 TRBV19 ATNRDRYMNTEAF
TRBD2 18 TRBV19 ASSRPLRLAGSSGANVLT
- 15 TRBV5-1 ASSLVRGNVFDTEAF
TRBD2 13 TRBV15 ATSMLAGVLETQY
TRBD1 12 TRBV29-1 SVERQGANTEAF
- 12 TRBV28 ASSPDRQTYEQY